The 12 T cell receptor beta chains presented below share a single source sample, sequenced in a study of neurological immune-mediated disorders. Each CDR3 protein is one row after TCRdb ran MiXCR on the 5' RACE reads. Counted here are roughly 60,000 distinct CDR3 sequences, roughly 3.5% occurring once; the ten biggest clones make up 3.1%. The source material was PBMCs. The origin of the receptors is a woman in her thirties with multiple sclerosis.

This clonotype was observed a few times. The rearrangement joins TRBV4-2 to TRBJ2-3; possibly TRBD1 for D (6 bases). The V and J ends lost 0 bases and 2 bases respectively, with 15 bases between them. The CDR3 runs to 17 residues. Germline CDR1 is LGHNA and CDR2 is YNFKEQ. Here the CDR3 DNA reads TGTGCCAGCAGCCAAGATGGAGACAGGTCCTTCACAGATACGCAGTATTTT. Its protein is CASSQDGDRSFTDTQYF.

This clonotype was seen at least ten times. The chain carries TRBV15 and TRBJ1-5, with a possible D match to TRBD1 (6 bases). V lost 0 bases and J 6 bases, leaving 15 bases between the germline ends. Germline values: CDR1 LNHNV, CDR2 YYDKDF (reference sequence). CDR3 length: 16 residues. The CDR3 nucleotides read TGTGCCACCAGCAGAGATACGGGGGGCTGGGGTCAGCCCCAGCATTTT. Amino acids: CATSRDTGGWGQPQHF.

In this sample, this clonotype turned up many times. The V call is TRBV5-1, the J call TRBJ1-5; tentatively, D is TRBD1 (6 bases). The length of the CDR3 is 13 residues. V lost 2 bases and J lost 5, with 8 bases in between. Germline assignment: CDR1 SGHRS and CDR2 YFSETQ. DNA for the CDR3: TGCGCCAGCAGCTTAGGGGGGGATCAGCCCCAGCATTTT. Translating gives CASSLGGDQPQHF.

The chain carries TRBV7-6 and TRBJ2-5, with 8 bases that match TRBD2. V lost 2 bases, J lost 5 bases, and 4 bases stayed unmatched. In germline, CDR1 is SGHVS, CDR2 FNYEAQ. The CDR3 runs to 14 residues. The CDR3 coding sequence is TGTGCCAGCAGCTTAACGGCTAGCGGGGAGACCCAGTACTTC. Its translation: CASSLTASGETQYF. Based on the CDR3 plus reference TRBV7-6 and TRBJ2-5, the full variable domain is GAGVSQSPRYKVTKRGQDVALRCDPISGHVSLYWYRQALGQGPEFLTYFNYEAQQDKSGLPNDRFSAERPEGSISTLTIQRTEQRDSAMYRCASSLTASGETQYFGPGTRLLVL.

This clonotype was detected ten times or more. The chain employs TRBV9 and TRBJ2-3; TRBD2 matches at 7 bases. The ends lost 0 bases at V and 2 bases at J; junction bases unmatched: 3. Looked up from germline, CDR1 is SGDLS and CDR2 is YYNGEE. This CDR3 has 15 residues. The CDR3 region is CASSVASGHTDTQYF. As DNA, the CDR3 is TGTGCCAGCAGCGTAGCTAGCGGACACACAGATACGCAGTATTTT.

In this sample, this clonotype turned up many times. The V gene is TRBV5-1, the J gene TRBJ2-5; unclear D gene. Germline lookup yields CDR1 SGHRS and CDR2 YFSETQ. The CDR3 sequence is 18 residues long. The ends were cut back, 4 bases at V and 0 bases at J, with 22 bases in the middle. CDR3 nucleotide sequence: TGCGCCAGCAGCGTTGGGGTGGGTTACGGGCTAAACCAAGAGACCCAGTACTTC. The encoded protein is CASSVGVGYGLNQETQYF. The full variable domain, with the rest looked up from reference TRBV5-1 and TRBJ2-5, is KAGVTQTPRYLIKTRGQQVTLSCSPISGHRSVSWYQQTPGQGLQFLFEYFSETQRNKGNFPGRFSGRQFSNSRSEMNVSTLELGDSALYLCASSVGVGYGLNQETQYFGPGTRLLVL.

This clonotype has at least ten counts. This chain uses TRBV20-1 with TRBJ2-7, with D perhaps TRBD1 (5 bases). From germline, CDR1 is DFQATT and CDR2 SNEGSKA (reference sequence). The CDR3 runs 12 residues. Trimming took 2 bases from V and 2 from J, leaving 7 bases between them. This chain's CDR3 is CSARQGTYEQYF. CDR3 coding DNA: TGCAGTGCTAGACAGGGAACCTACGAGCAGTACTTC.

The table lists this clonotype with many counts. The chain is built from TRBV5-5 and TRBJ2-7, with D perhaps assigned TRBD1 or TRBD2 (6 bases each). Germline loops: CDR1 SGHKS, CDR2 YYEKEE (reference sequence). The V and J ends lost 2 bases and 6 bases respectively, with 27 bases between them. The CDR3 runs to 18 residues. CDR3 protein: CASSFSSQGRTMGPEQYF. The CDR3 nucleotides are TGTGCCAGCAGCTTCAGTTCGCAGGGGAGGACGATGGGGCCCGAGCAGTACTTC.

This clonotype was seen at least ten times. This chain joins TRBV5-1 and TRBJ1-1; the D gene is possibly TRBD1 (5 bases). Trimming took off 6 bases at V and 1 base at J, with 10 bases between the two ends. The CDR3 extends over 13 amino acids. In germline, CDR1 is SGHRS, CDR2 YFSETQ. CDR3: CASTLDRNTEAFF. DNA of the CDR3: TGCGCCAGCACCCTCGACAGGAACACTGAAGCTTTCTTT.

This clonotype came up many times. The CDR3 is CSAARSFYEQYF. For the CDR3, the DNA is TGCAGTGCTGCCCGATCCTTCTACGAGCAGTACTTC. This chain links TRBV20-1 with TRBJ2-7; D is unclear. The V gene lost 5 bases and the J gene lost 3 bases, with 11 bases spanning the gap. The CDR3 consists of 12 residues. Germline assignment: CDR1 DFQATT and CDR2 SNEGSKA (reference sequence).

Many counts were recorded for this clonotype. This chain links TRBV20-1 with TRBJ2-2; perhaps TRBD2 as D (6 bases). CDR1 DFQATT and CDR2 SNEGSKA come from the germline V gene (reference sequence). The V gene lost 3 bases and the J gene lost 5 bases, with 19 bases spanning the gap. CDR3 length: 16 residues. CDR3 bases: TGCAGTGCTAGCCCCTTATGGGGGGACCCGACCGGGGAGCTGTTTTTT. Its translation: CSASPLWGDPTGELFF.

In its sample, this clonotype was seen many times. The genes are TRBV5-1 and TRBJ1-2; TRBD1 agrees at 8 bases. The germline V gene has CDR1 SGHRS and CDR2 YFSETQ. The CDR3 consists of 13 residues. V dropped 4 bases and J dropped 7; count of bases not matched to a gene: 6. The CDR3 DNA reads TGCGCCAGCAGCCGAGGACAGGGCGGTGGCTACACCTTC. Translation gives CASSRGQGGGYTF.